These 7 T cell receptor beta chains were all obtained from the same sample, sequenced in a study of spatial heterogeneity in lung cancer. The sample's time point: blood at routine non-recurrence follow-up after resection. From the 5' RACE reads, TCRdb called clonotypes with MiXCR, one entry per CDR3 protein. Of tens of thousands of distinct CDR3 sequences in the sample, approximately 19% are singletons; the top ten hold just over 20%. The specimen comprised PBMCs, sampled at follow-up. These receptors all stem from a male donor with early-stage non-small cell lung cancer.

J is TRBJ1-5 and V is TRBV6-5; TRBD1 agrees at 7 bases. Germline V CDR1 and CDR2: MNHEY, SVGAGI. This CDR3 region has 16 residues. Trimming cost V 6 bases and J 5 bases; bases outside gene matches: 13. The CDR3 here is CASSRAGGTVDQPQHF. CDR3 nucleotides: TGTGCCAGCAGCCGCGCGGGGGGGACAGTCGATCAGCCCCAGCATTTT.

This clonotype has just a few counts. The chain uses TRBV20-1 and TRBJ2-7; no firm D call. V shed 6 bases and J shed 2 bases, with 11 bases lying between them. The CDR3 has 12 residues. The V gene's germline CDR1 is DFQATT and CDR2 SNEGSKA (reference sequence). This CDR3 is CSARLVAYEQYF. The CDR3 DNA sequence: TGCAGTGCCCGACTGGTGGCCTACGAGCAGTACTTC.

This clonotype is medium-sized in the sample. V usage is TRBV5-5 and J usage is TRBJ2-7, with 10 positions matching TRBD2. CDR1 is SGHKS, CDR2 YYEKEE, per germline (reference sequence). The CDR3 length is 17 residues. J gave up 2 bases and V 1 base, and 9 bases lay outside the gene matches. As DNA, the CDR3 is TGTGCCAGCAGCTTGCGTCTAGCGGGAGCGCAAGCCTACGAGCAGTACTTC. It is translated as CASSLRLAGAQAYEQYF.

The rearrangement uses TRBV7-8 and TRBJ2-5; 12 nucleotides line up with TRBD1. The V gene end was trimmed by 5 bases and the J gene end by 5 bases; junction bases not matched to a gene: 12. The germline V gene has CDR1 SGHVS and CDR2 FQNEAQ. The CDR3 is 17 residues long. CDR3 sequence (DNA): TGTGCCAGCAGCACCCTTCAAGGGACAGGGGGCTCGGAGACCCAGTACTTC. This encodes CASSTLQGTGGSETQYF.

This chain joins TRBV3-1 and TRBJ1-1; TRBD1 aligns across 7 bases. V lost 6 bases, J lost 3 bases, and 7 bases stayed unmatched. The CDR3 has 14 amino acids. The germline V gene encodes CDR1 LGHDT and CDR2 YNNKEL (reference sequence). As DNA, the CDR3 is TGTGCCAGCAGTTTCCGAGGACAGGACACTGAAGCTTTCTTT. It yields the protein CASSFRGQDTEAFF. The whole variable domain, filled in from reference TRBV3-1 and TRBJ1-1, reads DTAVSQTPKYLVTQMGNDKSIKCEQNLGHDTMYWYKQDSKKFLKIMFSYNNKELIINETVPNRFSPKSPDKAHLNLHINSLELGDSAVYFCASSFRGQDTEAFFGQGTRLTVV.

V gene TRBV2 combines with J gene TRBJ2-3; D not certain. The CDR3 runs to 14 residues. Per the germline V gene, CDR1 is SNHLY and CDR2 is FYNNEI. Trimming removed 1 base from V and 6 bases from J, with 11 bases in between. CDR3 sequence (DNA): TGTGCCAGCAGTGAAGAGCAGGTTGCGGATACGCAGTATTTT. It codes for CASSEEQVADTQYF. Full variable domain (missing parts from reference TRBV2 and TRBJ2-3): EPEVTQTPSHQVTQMGQEVILRCVPISNHLYFYWYRQILGQKVEFLVSFYNNEISEKSEIFDDQFSVERPDGSNFTLKIRSTKLEDSAMYFCASSEEQVADTQYFGPGTRLTVL.

The chain uses TRBV24-1 and TRBJ2-2; weak D call: TRBD1 (6 bases). Looked up from germline, CDR1 is KGHDR and CDR2 is SFDVKD. V lost 10 bases to trimming and J lost 2 bases, with 13 bases between them. The CDR3 has 14 residues. Written as DNA, the CDR3 is TGTGCCACTAACGCCGGGACAAACACCGGGGAGCTGTTTTTT. Amino acids: CATNAGTNTGELFF.